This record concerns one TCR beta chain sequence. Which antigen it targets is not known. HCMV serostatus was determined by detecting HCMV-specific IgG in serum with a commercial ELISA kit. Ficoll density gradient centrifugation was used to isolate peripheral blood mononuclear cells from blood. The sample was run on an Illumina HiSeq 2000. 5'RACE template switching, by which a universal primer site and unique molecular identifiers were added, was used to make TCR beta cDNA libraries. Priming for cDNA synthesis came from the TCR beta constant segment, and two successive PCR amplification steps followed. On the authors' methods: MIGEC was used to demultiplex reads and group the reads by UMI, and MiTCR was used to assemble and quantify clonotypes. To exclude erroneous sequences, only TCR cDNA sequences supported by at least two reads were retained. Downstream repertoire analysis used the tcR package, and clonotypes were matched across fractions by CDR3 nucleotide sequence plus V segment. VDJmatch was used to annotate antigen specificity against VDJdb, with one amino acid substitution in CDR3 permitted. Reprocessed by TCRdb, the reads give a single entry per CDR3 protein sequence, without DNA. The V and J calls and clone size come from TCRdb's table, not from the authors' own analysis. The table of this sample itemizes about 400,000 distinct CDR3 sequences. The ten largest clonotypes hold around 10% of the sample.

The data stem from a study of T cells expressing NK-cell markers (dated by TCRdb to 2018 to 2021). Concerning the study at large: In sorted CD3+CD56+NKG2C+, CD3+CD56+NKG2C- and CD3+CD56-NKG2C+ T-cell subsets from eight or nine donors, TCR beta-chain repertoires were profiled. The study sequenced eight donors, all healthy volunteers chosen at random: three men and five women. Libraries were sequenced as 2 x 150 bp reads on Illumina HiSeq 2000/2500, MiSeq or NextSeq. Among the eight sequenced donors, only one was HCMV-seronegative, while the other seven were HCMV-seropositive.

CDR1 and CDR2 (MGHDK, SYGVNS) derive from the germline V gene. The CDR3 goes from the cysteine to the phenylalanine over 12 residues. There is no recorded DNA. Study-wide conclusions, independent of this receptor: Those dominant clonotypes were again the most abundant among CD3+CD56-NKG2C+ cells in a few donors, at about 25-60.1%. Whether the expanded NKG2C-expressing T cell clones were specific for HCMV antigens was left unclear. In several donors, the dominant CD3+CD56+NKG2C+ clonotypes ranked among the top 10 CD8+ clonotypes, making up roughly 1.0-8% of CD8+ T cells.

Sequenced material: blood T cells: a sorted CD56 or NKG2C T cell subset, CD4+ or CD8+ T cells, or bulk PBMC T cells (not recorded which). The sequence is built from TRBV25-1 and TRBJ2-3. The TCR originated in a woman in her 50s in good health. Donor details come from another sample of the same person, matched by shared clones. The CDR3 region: CASSEYTDTQYF.